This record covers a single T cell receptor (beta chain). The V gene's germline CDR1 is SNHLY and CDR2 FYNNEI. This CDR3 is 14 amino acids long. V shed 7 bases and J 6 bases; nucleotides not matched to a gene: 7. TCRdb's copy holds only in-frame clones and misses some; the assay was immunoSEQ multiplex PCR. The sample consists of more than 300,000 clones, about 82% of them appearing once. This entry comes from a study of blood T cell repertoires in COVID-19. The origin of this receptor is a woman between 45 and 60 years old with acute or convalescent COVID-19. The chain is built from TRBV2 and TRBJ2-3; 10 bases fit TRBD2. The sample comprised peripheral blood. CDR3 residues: CASKVGTSVDTQYF. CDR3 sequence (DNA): TGTGCCAGCAAGGTTGGGACTAGCGTGGATACGCAGTATTTT.